Shown below are 19 T cell receptor beta chains from a single sample sequenced in a study of cytomegalovirus exposure and HLA in healthy donors. The primer mix had 60 Vbeta and 13 Jbeta primers. Here immunoSEQ multiplex PCR was the method, and the copy in TCRdb shows in-frame clones only, minus some. The data contain about 140,000 clones, 70% to 85% of them singletons. Sequencing used PBMCs. These receptors were taken from a woman aged 55-69 years in good health and CMV-seropositive.

This chain joins TRBV29-1 and TRBJ1-2; D unresolved. Deletions cut 3 bases from V and 6 bases from J, with 8 bases between. The CDR3 is 11 residues long. Germline CDR1 reads SQVTM; CDR2 reads ANQGSEA. The CDR3 DNA sequence: TGCAGCGTTGACCTAGGAGATGGCTACACCTTC. Amino acids: CSVDLGDGYTF. The full variable domain, completed using reference TRBV29-1 and TRBJ1-2, is SAVISQKPSRDICQRGTSLTIQCQVDSQVTMMFWYRQQPGQSLTLIATANQGSEATYESGFVIDKFPISRPNLTFSTLTVSNMSPEDSSIYLCSVDLGDGYTFGSGTRLTVV.

The genes are TRBV7-8 and TRBJ2-1; D may be TRBD2 (6 bases). Trimming took off 0 bases at V and 0 bases at J, with 18 bases between the two ends. CDR1 SGHVS and CDR2 FQNEAQ come from the germline V gene. This CDR3 comprises 19 residues. The CDR3 spells CASSLAPLRGESSYNEQFF. CDR3 coding DNA: TGTGCCAGCAGCTTAGCGCCCCTGCGGGGTGAAAGCTCCTACAATGAGCAGTTCTTC.

The chain combines TRBV27 with TRBJ2-1, with 8 bases that match TRBD1. The CDR3 loop spans 13 amino acids. V gave up 8 bases and J gave up 3 bases; unmatched junction bases: 3. Germline CDR1 MNHEY, CDR2 SMNVEV (reference sequence). Here the CDR3 reads CASQGAYYNEQFF. The CDR3 nucleotides read TGTGCCAGCCAGGGGGCGTACTACAATGAGCAGTTCTTC.

This rearrangement joins TRBV6-1 to TRBJ1-1, with a possible D match to TRBD1 (5 bases). CDR3 length equals 13 residues. V lost 7 bases and J lost 1, with 10 bases in between. The V gene's germline CDR1 is MNHNS and CDR2 SASEGT. The CDR3 region is CASNEGRNTEAFF. CDR3 DNA: TGTGCCAGCAATGAGGGGAGGAACACTGAAGCTTTCTTT.

V and J are TRBV29-1 and TRBJ2-5; TRBD1 matches 8 bases. The germline gives CDR1 SQVTM, CDR2 ANQGSEA. The junction had 14 bases not matched to a gene; V was cut back by 7 bases and J by 7 bases. This CDR3 comprises 14 residues. CDR3 coding DNA: TGCAGCGCCGAGCGGCAGGGGGCAGGAGGGACCCAGTACTTC. Its protein product is CSAERQGAGGTQYF.

V and J are TRBV5-1 and TRBJ1-4, with D hard to call. Germline V lookup: CDR1 SGHRS, CDR2 YFSETQ. Trimming took off 4 bases at V and 5 bases at J, with 12 bases between the two ends. The CDR3 length is 14 residues. CDR3 bases: TGCGCCAGCAGCGCCATACCTGGCAATGAAAAACTGTTTTTT. Translation gives CASSAIPGNEKLFF.

The rearrangement joins TRBV4-3 to TRBJ1-6; D possibly corresponds to TRBD1 (6 bases). The CDR3 length is 18 residues. The V and J ends lost 2 bases and 0 bases respectively, with 14 bases between them. Looked up from germline, CDR1 is LGHNA and CDR2 is YSLEER. The CDR3 DNA sequence: TGCGCCAGCAGCCAATCTACAGGGACGAGCTCCTATAATTCACCCCTCCACTTT. Protein product: CASSQSTGTSSYNSPLHF.

The chain has TRBV2 and TRBJ2-3; D gene unclear. This CDR3 is built from 14 residues. Trimming took off 6 bases at V and 0 bases at J, with 10 bases between the two ends. In germline, CDR1 is SNHLY, CDR2 FYNNEI. The CDR3 is CASRISPSTDTQYF. CDR3 bases: TGTGCCAGCAGGATTAGCCCCAGCACAGATACGCAGTATTTT.

This chain uses TRBV6-1 with TRBJ1-2; weak D call: TRBD1 (5 bases). Trimming took off 4 bases at V and 4 bases at J, with 19 bases between the two ends. This CDR3 spans 16 amino acids. Germline CDR1 is MNHNS and CDR2 is SASEGT. CDR3 sequence (DNA): TGTGCCAGCAGTGCCACGGGGGGGGGTATCGGCTATGGCTACACCTTC. Its protein is CASSATGGGIGYGYTF.

The gene calls are TRBV7-3 and TRBJ2-1, with 7 bases lining up with TRBD2. Trimming cost V 5 bases and J 8 bases; bases outside gene matches: 12. The germline gives CDR1 SGHTA, CDR2 FQGTGA. This CDR3 comprises 15 residues. In DNA, the CDR3 is TGTGCCAGCAGCCCCGCGGGGGATAGAATGTATGAGCAGTTCTTC. Translating gives CASSPAGDRMYEQFF. The whole variable domain, filled in from reference TRBV7-3 and TRBJ2-1, reads GAGVSQTPSNKVTEKGKYVELRCDPISGHTALYWYRQSLGQGPEFLIYFQGTGAADDSGLPNDRFFAVRPEGSVSTLKIQRTERGDSAVYLCASSPAGDRMYEQFFGPGTRLTVL.

The chain has TRBV30 and TRBJ2-7; 7 nucleotides align to TRBD1. This CDR3 spans 13 amino acids. Looked up from germline, CDR1 is GTSNPN and CDR2 is SVGIG (reference sequence). Trimming took 5 bases from V and 1 from J; bases not matched to a gene: 5. The CDR3 DNA reads TGTGCCTGGGCGACAGGGTTATCCTACGAGCAGTACTTC. Translation gives CAWATGLSYEQYF.

This clone appeared a single time. The chain recombines TRBV5-1 with TRBJ1-1; maybe TRBD1 (5 bases). The V end was cut by 2 bases, the J end by 0 bases, with 14 bases between. The CDR3 is 16 amino acids. Germline CDR1 is SGHRS and CDR2 is YFSETQ. CDR3 DNA sequence: TGCGCCAGCAGCTTACGAAGCGGGGCCTTGAACACTGAAGCTTTCTTT. Amino acid sequence: CASSLRSGALNTEAFF.

The chain couples TRBV7-3 to TRBJ2-1; tentatively, D is TRBD1 (6 bases). V lost 2 bases to trimming and J lost 4 bases, with 9 bases between them. The CDR3 is 14 amino acids. Germline lookup yields CDR1 SGHTA and CDR2 FQGTGA. The DNA of the CDR3 is TGTGCCAGCAGCTTAGGGGACACATACAATGAGCAGTTCTTC. This sequence encodes CASSLGDTYNEQFF. The entire variable domain, with the rest obtained from reference TRBV7-3 and TRBJ2-1, is as follows: GAGVSQTPSNKVTEKGKYVELRCDPISGHTALYWYRQSLGQGPEFLIYFQGTGAADDSGLPNDRFFAVRPEGSVSTLKIQRTERGDSAVYLCASSLGDTYNEQFFGPGTRLTVL.

This chain joins TRBV28 and TRBJ1-4; D is uncertain. The CDR3 covers 13 residues. Trimming cost V 3 bases and J 10 bases, with 12 bases left between them. The germline V gene encodes CDR1 MDHEN and CDR2 SYDVKM. The CDR3 DNA follows: TGTGCCAGCAGTTTCGACCGAACGGGAAAACTGTTTTTT. It codes for CASSFDRTGKLFF.

This clone has only one observation. This sequence joins TRBV28 and TRBJ1-5; D may be TRBD1 (5 bases). This CDR3 is built from 15 residues. Per the germline V gene, CDR1 is MDHEN and CDR2 is SYDVKM. Trimming pared 3 bases from V and 5 bases from J, leaving 14 bases between. The CDR3 sequence: CASSFGFREHQPQHF. The CDR3 nucleotides are TGTGCCAGCAGTTTTGGGTTCAGGGAACATCAGCCCCAGCATTTT. Full variable domain (missing parts from reference TRBV28 and TRBJ1-5): DVKVTQSSRYLVKRTGEKVFLECVQDMDHENMFWYRQDPGLGLRLIYFSYDVKMKEKGDIPEGYSVSREKKERFSLILESASTNQTSMYLCASSFGFREHQPQHFGDGTRLSIL.

This chain links TRBV28 with TRBJ2-7; 10 bases align to TRBD2. This CDR3 comprises 14 residues. The J segment lost 0 bases and the V segment lost 8 bases, leaving 4 bases of the junction unmatched. The germline V gene encodes CDR1 MDHEN and CDR2 SYDVKM. DNA for the CDR3: TGTGCCAGCGGTTGGACTAGCGGCTCCTACGAGCAGTACTTC. Translated: CASGWTSGSYEQYF. Drawing the rest from reference TRBV28 and TRBJ2-7, the complete variable domain is DVKVTQSSRYLVKRTGEKVFLECVQDMDHENMFWYRQDPGLGLRLIYFSYDVKMKEKGDIPEGYSVSREKKERFSLILESASTNQTSMYLCASGWTSGSYEQYFGPGTRLTVT.

The V gene is TRBV28, the J gene TRBJ2-1, with 8 positions matching TRBD2. CDR3 length: 13 residues. Trimming cost V 8 bases and J 7 bases; bases outside gene matches: 7. The V gene's germline CDR1 is MDHEN and CDR2 SYDVKM. CDR3 protein: CASVISGRNEQFF. CDR3 nucleotides: TGTGCCAGCGTAATAAGCGGGAGAAATGAGCAGTTCTTC.

The J gene is TRBJ2-7, the V gene TRBV28, with TRBD1 matching 8 bases. CDR3 size: 12 residues. The germline CDR1 and CDR2 sequences are MDHEN and SYDVKM. This CDR3 is CAGQGGSYEQYF. The CDR3 DNA sequence: TGTGCAGGACAGGGAGGATCCTACGAGCAGTACTTC.

The chain has TRBV4-1 and TRBJ2-4, with D possibly being TRBD2 (5 bases). CDR1 is MGHRA and CDR2 is YSYEKL in the germline V gene. V lost 1 base and J lost 0, with 19 bases in between. This CDR3 is built from 19 residues. Here the CDR3 reads CASSQVGRAGNLAKNIQYF. CDR3 bases: TGCGCCAGCAGCCAAGTGGGTCGGGCCGGGAATTTAGCCAAAAACATTCAGTACTTC.